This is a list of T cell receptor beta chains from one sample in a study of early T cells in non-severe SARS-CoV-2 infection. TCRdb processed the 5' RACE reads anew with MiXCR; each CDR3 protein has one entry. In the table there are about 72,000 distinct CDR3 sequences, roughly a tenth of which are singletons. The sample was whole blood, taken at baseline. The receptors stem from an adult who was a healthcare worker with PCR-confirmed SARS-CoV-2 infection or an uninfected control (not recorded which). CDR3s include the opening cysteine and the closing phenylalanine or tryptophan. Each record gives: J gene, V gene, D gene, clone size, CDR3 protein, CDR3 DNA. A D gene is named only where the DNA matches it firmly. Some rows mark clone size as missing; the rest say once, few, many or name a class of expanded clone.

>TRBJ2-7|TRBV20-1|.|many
CSALSRAREQYF
TGCAGTGCCCTGTCGAGGGCGCGCGAGCAGTACTTC
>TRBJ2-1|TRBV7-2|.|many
CASSYRDPSYNEQFF
TGTGCCAGCAGCTACCGGGACCCGTCCTACAATGAGCAGTTCTTC
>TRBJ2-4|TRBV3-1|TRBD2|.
CASSQDLAGGNIQYF
TGTGCCAGCAGCCAAGATTTAGCGGGGGGAAACATTCAGTACTTC
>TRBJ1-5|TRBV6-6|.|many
CASSATGGNQPQHF
TGTGCCAGCAGTGCGACTGGGGGCAATCAGCCCCAGCATTTT
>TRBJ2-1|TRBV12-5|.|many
CASEGPSYNEQFF
TGTGCTAGTGAAGGGCCTAGCTACAATGAGCAGTTCTTC
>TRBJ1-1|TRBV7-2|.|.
CASSRDLNTEAFF
TGTGCCAGCAGCCGAGACCTCAACACTGAAGCTTTCTTT
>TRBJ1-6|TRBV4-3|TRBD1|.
CASSQEGTGTNSPLHF
TGCGCCAGCAGCCAAGAGGGGACAGGGACCAATTCACCCCTCCACTTT
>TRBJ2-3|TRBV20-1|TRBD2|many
CSARGWTAGAADTQYF
TGCAGTGCTAGAGGTTGGACAGCGGGGGCCGCGGATACGCAGTATTTT
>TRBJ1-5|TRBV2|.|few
CASRPVYSNQPQHF
TGTGCCAGCAGACCCGTTTATAGCAATCAGCCCCAGCATTTT
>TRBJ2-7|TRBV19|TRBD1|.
CASSKTGVGEQYF
TGTGCCAGTAGTAAGACAGGGGTGGGCGAGCAGTACTTC
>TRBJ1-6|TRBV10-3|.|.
CAISQQGNSPLHF
TGTGCCATCAGCCAACAGGGTAATTCACCCCTCCACTTT
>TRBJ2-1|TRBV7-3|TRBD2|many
CASSFSGGANEQFF
TGTGCCAGCAGCTTTAGCGGGGGGGCCAATGAGCAGTTCTTC
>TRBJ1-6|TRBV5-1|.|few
CASSQPDGTANSPLHF
TGCGCCAGCAGCCAGCCGGACGGTACAGCAAATTCACCCCTCCACTTT
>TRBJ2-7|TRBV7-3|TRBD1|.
CASSFAGGSYEQYF
TGTGCCAGCAGCTTTGCAGGGGGATCCTACGAGCAGTACTTC
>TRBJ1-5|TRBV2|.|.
CATGVGSATSNQPQHF
TGTGCCACAGGGGTGGGGAGTGCTACCAGCAATCAGCCCCAGCATTTT
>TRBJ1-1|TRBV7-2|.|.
CASSLGGALETEAFF
TGTGCCAGCAGCTTAGGGGGGGCGCTGGAAACTGAAGCTTTCTTT
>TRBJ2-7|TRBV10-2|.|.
CASSYVDHYEQYF
TGCGCCAGCAGTTACGTAGACCACTACGAGCAGTACTTC
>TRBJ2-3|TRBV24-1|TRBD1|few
CATSDPTGQMTDTQYF
TGTGCCACCAGTGATCCAACGGGACAGATGACAGATACGCAGTATTTT
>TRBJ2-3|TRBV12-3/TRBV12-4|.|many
CASSSFQGPLTDTQYF
TGTGCCAGCAGTTCGTTCCAGGGGCCGCTCACAGATACGCAGTATTTT
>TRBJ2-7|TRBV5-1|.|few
CASSMTGTSGEQYF
TGCGCCAGCAGCATGACCGGGACAAGTGGCGAGCAGTACTTC
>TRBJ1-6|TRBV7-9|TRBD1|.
CASSLVAGAGQGNSPLHF
TGTGCCAGCAGCTTAGTTGCCGGGGCGGGACAGGGGAATTCACCCCTCCACTTT
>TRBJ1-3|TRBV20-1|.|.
CSAYTGGNTIYF
TGCAGTGCCTATACAGGGGGAAACACCATATATTTT
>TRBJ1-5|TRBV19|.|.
CASSISSQNQPQHF
TGTGCCAGTAGTATTTCCAGTCAGAATCAGCCCCAGCATTTT
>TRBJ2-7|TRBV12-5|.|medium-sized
CASGLSNEQYF
TGTGCTAGTGGTTTAAGTAACGAGCAGTACTTC
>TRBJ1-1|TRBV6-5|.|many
CASSYGQGTLNTEAFF
TGTGCCAGCAGTTACGGGCAGGGGACCCTGAACACTGAAGCTTTCTTT
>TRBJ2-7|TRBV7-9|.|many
CASSLTAYEQYF
TGTGCCAGCAGCCTTACGGCCTACGAGCAGTACTTC
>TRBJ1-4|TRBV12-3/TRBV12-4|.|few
CASSPGAGYATNEKLFF
TGTGCCAGCAGCCCCGGGGCAGGATATGCAACTAATGAAAAACTGTTTTTT
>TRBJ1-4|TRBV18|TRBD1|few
CASSPQGLNEKLFF
TGTGCCAGCTCCCCACAGGGGTTGAATGAAAAACTGTTTTTT
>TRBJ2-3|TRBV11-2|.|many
CASSLQLGDTQYF
TGTGCCAGCAGCCTGCAACTGGGGGATACGCAGTATTTT
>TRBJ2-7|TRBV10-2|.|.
CASSETGVGSYEQYF
TGCGCCAGCAGTGAGACGGGGGTCGGCTCCTACGAGCAGTACTTC
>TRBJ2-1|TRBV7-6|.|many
CASSLVRANEQFF
TGTGCCAGCAGCTTAGTAAGGGCAAATGAGCAGTTCTTC
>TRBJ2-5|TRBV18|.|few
CASSPGPLEVAQYF
TGTGCCAGCTCACCTGGCCCCCTAGAAGTGGCCCAGTACTTC
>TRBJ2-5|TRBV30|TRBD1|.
CAWSWSGGETQYF
TGTGCCTGGAGTTGGTCAGGGGGAGAGACCCAGTACTTC
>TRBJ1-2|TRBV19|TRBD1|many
CASSIQGLDGYTF
TGTGCCAGTAGCATACAGGGGTTGGATGGCTACACCTTC
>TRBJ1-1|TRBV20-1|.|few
CSARDWPATEAFF
TGCAGTGCTAGAGATTGGCCAGCCACTGAAGCTTTCTTT
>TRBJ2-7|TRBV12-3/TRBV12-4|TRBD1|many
CASSSRPPRQGLDEQYF
TGTGCCAGCAGTTCCCGTCCCCCCCGACAGGGGCTGGACGAGCAGTACTTC
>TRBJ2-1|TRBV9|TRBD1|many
CASSVGGTGLDEQFF
TGTGCCAGCAGCGTAGGCGGGACAGGGTTAGATGAGCAGTTCTTC
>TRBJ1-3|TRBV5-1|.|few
CASSLVAGGSGNTIYF
TGCGCCAGCAGCTTGGTAGCGGGGGGCTCTGGAAACACCATATATTTT
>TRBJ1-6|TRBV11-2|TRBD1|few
CASRGDRGNSPLHF
TGTGCCAGCAGGGGGGACAGGGGTAATTCACCCCTCCACTTT
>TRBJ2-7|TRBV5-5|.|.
CASSFTPGVSRAEQYF
TGTGCCAGCAGCTTTACTCCGGGAGTCTCAAGGGCCGAGCAGTACTTC
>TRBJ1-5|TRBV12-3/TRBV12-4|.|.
CASSLLGSNQPQHF
TGTGCCAGCAGTTTGCTGGGGAGCAATCAGCCCCAGCATTTT
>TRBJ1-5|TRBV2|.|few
CASKPDRSNQPQHF
TGTGCCAGCAAACCCGACAGAAGCAATCAGCCCCAGCATTTT
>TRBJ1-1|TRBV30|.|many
CAWRTEMYTEAFF
TGTGCCTGGAGAACAGAAATGTATACTGAAGCTTTCTTT
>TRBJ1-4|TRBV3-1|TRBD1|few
CASSHRGRLEKLFF
TGTGCCAGCAGCCACAGGGGGCGGCTTGAAAAACTGTTTTTT
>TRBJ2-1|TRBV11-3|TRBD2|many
CASSLVQGTSGDPLLEQFF
TGTGCCAGCAGCTTAGTGCAGGGGACTAGCGGGGATCCGCTCCTAGAGCAGTTCTTC
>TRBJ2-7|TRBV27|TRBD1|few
CASSLSIGDRGYEQYF
TGTGCCAGCAGTTTATCGATAGGGGACAGAGGCTACGAGCAGTACTTC
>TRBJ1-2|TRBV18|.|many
CASSPPVRGPDGYTF
TGTGCCAGCTCACCACCGGTTAGGGGTCCGGATGGCTACACCTTC
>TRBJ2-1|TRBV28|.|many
CASSLNEQFF
TGTGCCAGCAGTTTAAACGAGCAGTTCTTC
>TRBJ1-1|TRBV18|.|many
CASSPQGQNTEAFF
TGTGCCAGCTCACCACAGGGGCAGAACACTGAAGCTTTCTTT
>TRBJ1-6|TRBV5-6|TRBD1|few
CASSAVGGIYNSPLHF
TGTGCCAGCAGCGCCGTAGGGGGCATCTATAATTCACCCCTCCACTTT
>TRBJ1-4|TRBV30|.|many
CAWSQRRVDEKLFF
TGTGCCTGGAGCCAACGGAGAGTCGATGAAAAACTGTTTTTT
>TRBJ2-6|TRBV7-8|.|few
CASSRAVGPSGANVLTF
TGTGCCAGCAGCCGAGCTGTGGGGCCGTCTGGGGCCAACGTCCTGACTTTC
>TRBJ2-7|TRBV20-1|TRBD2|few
CSAKRLAGGSSYEQYF
TGCAGTGCTAAGAGACTAGCGGGGGGCAGCTCCTACGAGCAGTACTTC
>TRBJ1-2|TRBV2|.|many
CASGTDLNYGYTF
TGTGCCAGCGGTACAGATTTAAACTATGGCTACACCTTC
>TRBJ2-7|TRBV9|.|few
CASSATPAYSPPYEQYF
TGTGCCAGCAGCGCGACTCCGGCTTACTCCCCTCCCTACGAGCAGTACTTC
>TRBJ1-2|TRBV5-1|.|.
CASLQGRGRVYGYTF
TGCGCCAGCCTCCAGGGCAGGGGCAGGGTCTATGGCTACACCTTC
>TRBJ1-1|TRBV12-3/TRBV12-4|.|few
CASSRSSMNTEAFF
TGTGCCAGCAGTCGATCGTCCATGAACACTGAAGCTTTCTTT
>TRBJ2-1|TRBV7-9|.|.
CASSLALGLSNEQFF
TGTGCCAGCAGCTTAGCCTTAGGACTATCCAATGAGCAGTTCTTC
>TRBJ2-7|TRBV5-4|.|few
CASSLAGQPTYEQYF
TGTGCCAGCAGCTTGGCGGGGCAACCCACCTACGAGCAGTACTTC